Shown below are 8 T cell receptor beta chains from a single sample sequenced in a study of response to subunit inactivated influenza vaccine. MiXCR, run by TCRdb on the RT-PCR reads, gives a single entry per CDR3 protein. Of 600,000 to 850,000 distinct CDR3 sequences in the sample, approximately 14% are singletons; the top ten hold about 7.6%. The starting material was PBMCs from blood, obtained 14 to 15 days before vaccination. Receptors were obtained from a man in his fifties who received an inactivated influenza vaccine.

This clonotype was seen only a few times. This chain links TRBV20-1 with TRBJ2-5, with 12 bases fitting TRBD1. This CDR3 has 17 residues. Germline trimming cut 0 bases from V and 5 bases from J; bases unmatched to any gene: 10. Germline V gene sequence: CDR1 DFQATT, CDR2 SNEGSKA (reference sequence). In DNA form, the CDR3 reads TGCAGTGCTAGAGACCCCCCGGGACAGGGGGCAGTTGAGACCCAGTACTTC. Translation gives CSARDPPGQGAVETQYF.

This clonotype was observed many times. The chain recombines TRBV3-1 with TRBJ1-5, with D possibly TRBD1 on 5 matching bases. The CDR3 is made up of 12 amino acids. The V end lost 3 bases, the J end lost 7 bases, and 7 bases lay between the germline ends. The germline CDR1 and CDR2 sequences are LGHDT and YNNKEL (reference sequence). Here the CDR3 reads CASSQGDQPQHF. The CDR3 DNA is TGTGCCAGCAGCCAGGGGGACCAGCCCCAGCATTTT.

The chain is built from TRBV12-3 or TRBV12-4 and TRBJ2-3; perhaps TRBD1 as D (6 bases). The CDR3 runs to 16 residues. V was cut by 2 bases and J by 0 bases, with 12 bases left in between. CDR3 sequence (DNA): TGTGCCAGCAGTTTATCGAACAGGGTTAGCACAGATACGCAGTATTTT. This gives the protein CASSLSNRVSTDTQYF.

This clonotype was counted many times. CDR3 DNA: TGCAGTGCCCATCACCCCTACAATGAGCAGTTCTTC. It is translated as CSAHHPYNEQFF. The rearrangement joins TRBV20-1 to TRBJ2-1; D is unresolved. Germline CDR1 reads DFQATT; CDR2 reads SNEGSKA (reference sequence). V lost 6 bases, J lost 2 bases, and 8 bases lay in between. The CDR3 loop spans 12 amino acids.

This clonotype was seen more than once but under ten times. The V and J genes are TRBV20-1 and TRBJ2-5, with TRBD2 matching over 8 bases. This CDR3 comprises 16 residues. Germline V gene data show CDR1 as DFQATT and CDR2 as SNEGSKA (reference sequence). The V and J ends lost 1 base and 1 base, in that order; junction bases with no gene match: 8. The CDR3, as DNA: TGCAGTGCTAGAGTCCGGCTAGCGGGTCCCCAAGAGACCCAGTACTTC. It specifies CSARVRLAGPQETQYF.

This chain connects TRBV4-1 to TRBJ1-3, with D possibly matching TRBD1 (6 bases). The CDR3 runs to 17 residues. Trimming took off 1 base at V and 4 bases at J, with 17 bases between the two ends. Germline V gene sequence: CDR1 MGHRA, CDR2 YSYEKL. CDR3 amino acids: CASSQGPRGGDGNTIYF. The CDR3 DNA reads TGCGCCAGCAGCCAAGGCCCCAGGGGAGGGGACGGAAACACCATATATTTT.

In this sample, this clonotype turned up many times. The CDR3 sequence: CASSSGPGHNEQFF. The CDR3 nucleotides are TGTGCCAGCAGCTCCGGGCCGGGTCACAATGAGCAGTTCTTC. V gene TRBV7-2 combines with J gene TRBJ2-1, with unresolved D. The germline V gene encodes CDR1 SGHTA and CDR2 FQGNSA. V was shortened by 4 bases and J by 5 bases, with 12 bases between the two germline ends. There are 14 residues in the CDR3. The full variable domain, completed using reference TRBV7-2 and TRBJ2-1, is GAGVSQSPSNKVTEKGKDVELRCDPISGHTALYWYRQSLGQGLEFLIYFQGNSAPDKSGLPSDRFSAERTGGSVSTLTIQRTQQEDSAVYLCASSSGPGHNEQFFGPGTRLTVL.

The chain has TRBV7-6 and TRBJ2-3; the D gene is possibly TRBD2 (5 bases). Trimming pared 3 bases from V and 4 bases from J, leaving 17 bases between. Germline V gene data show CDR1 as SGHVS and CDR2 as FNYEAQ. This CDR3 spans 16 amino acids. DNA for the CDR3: TGTGCCAGCAGCTTTTCGCCACCCAAGGACTCAGATACGCAGTATTTT. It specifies CASSFSPPKDSDTQYF.